A selection of T cell receptor beta chains follows, all from one sample in a study of blood T cell repertoires in COVID-19. The table came from immunoSEQ multiplex PCR; TCRdb's copy has only in-frame clones and leaves some out. The sample contains about 100,000 clones, approximately 86% of which appear only once. Sequenced material: PBMCs or T cells enriched from blood (not recorded which). These receptors originate from a woman aged 45-60 years who had recovered from COVID-19. Both conserved end residues are trimmed from each CDR3.

v_call	cdr3_aa
TRBV27	ASSFLLRQGTATNEKLF
TRBV3-1/TRBV3-2	ASSQTGYEQY
TRBV12-3/TRBV12-4	ASSPGVGETQY
TRBV18	ASTPAGPVVTQY
TRBV9	ASSLLAGGYNEQF
TRBV2	ASSELGGNQPQH
TRBV18	ASSIRLVKGRENQETQY
TRBV19	ASSIEARDTDTQY
TRBV7-3	ASSLTGSTGELF
TRBV19	ASSTLTGDSNQPQH
TRBV10-3	AIGETGSNEKLF
TRBV30	AWDRGRVDEQY
TRBV7-6	ASSLDSIHEQF